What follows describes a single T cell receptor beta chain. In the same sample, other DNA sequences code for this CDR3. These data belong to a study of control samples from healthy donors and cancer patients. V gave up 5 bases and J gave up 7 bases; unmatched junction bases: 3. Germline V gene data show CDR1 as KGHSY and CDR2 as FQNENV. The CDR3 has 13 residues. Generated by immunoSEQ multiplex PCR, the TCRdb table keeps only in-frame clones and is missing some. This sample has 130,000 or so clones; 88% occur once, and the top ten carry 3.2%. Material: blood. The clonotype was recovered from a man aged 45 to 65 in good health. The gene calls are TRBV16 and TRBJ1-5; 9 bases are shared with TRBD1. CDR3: CASSRQGGQPQHF. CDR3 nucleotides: TGTGCCAGCAGCAGACAGGGGGGGCAGCCCCAGCATTTT.